This section outlines one T cell receptor beta chain sequence together with its context. What it binds is unknown. Only Caucasian adults living in Nashville, Tennessee made up the donor group. V dropped 2 bases and J dropped 0; count of bases not matched to a gene: 5. Per germline, CDR1 SGHTA and CDR2 FQGNSA. The CDR3 runs 16 residues. The sample belongs to a study of shared clonotypes between healthy human individuals. Using immunoSEQ multiplex PCR, the repertoire was profiled, and TCRdb retains in-frame clones only, with some absent. Here the sample spans 2 million to 3 million clones, roughly 93% being singletons. Study-level results: On the whole, naive subsets had larger estimated richness than memory subsets had.

This receptor was obtained from a man between 18 and 35 years old in good health. Some clones in this sample may be carry-over from other donors' samples. The sample was naive CD4+ T cells from PBMCs. Subset indicated: CD45RA+ positively selected. The chain employs TRBV7-2 and TRBJ2-3; 7 bases are shared with TRBD2. The CDR3 here is CASSLRSGTSTDTQYF. CDR3 DNA sequence: TGTGCCAGCAGCTTAAGGAGCGGGACGAGCACAGATACGCAGTATTTT.